The next 5 T cell receptor beta chains were all read from a single sample in a study of siplizumab effects on memory and regulatory T cells. The protocol was immunoSEQ multiplex PCR, while the TCRdb copy is restricted to in-frame clones and leaves out a portion. There are 100,000 or so clones in the sample; around 90% occur only once, and under 3% lies in the top ten. Sequenced input: CD4+ T cells sorted from blood. These receptors were collected from a human donor in good health. Some clones in this sample may be carry-over from other donors' samples.

The V and J genes are TRBV18 and TRBJ2-1; TRBD2 might be the D (6 bases). Trimming pared 3 bases from V and 4 bases from J, leaving 13 bases between. There are 15 residues in the CDR3. Per germline, CDR1 KGHSH and CDR2 LQKENI. CDR3: CASSPGGTVYNEQFF. The CDR3 nucleotides are TGTGCCAGCTCACCCGGAGGGACGGTATACAATGAGCAGTTCTTC.

The rearrangement joins TRBV19 to TRBJ2-5, with D hard to call. The germline V and J ends were trimmed by 5 bases and 4 bases, with 11 bases remaining between them. The CDR3 length is 13 residues. CDR1 is LNHDA and CDR2 is SQIVND in the germline V gene (reference sequence). Here the CDR3 DNA reads TGTGCCAGTAGTTGGCCGTACGGAGAGACCCAGTACTTC. This translates into CASSWPYGETQYF.

The genes are TRBV28 and TRBJ2-5, with 8 bases that match TRBD2. This CDR3 has 16 residues. V lost 2 bases, J lost 4 bases, and 9 bases stayed unmatched. From germline, CDR1 is MDHEN and CDR2 SYDVKM. CDR3 residues: CASSLTLAGYPETQYF. DNA for the CDR3: TGTGCCAGCAGTTTAACGCTAGCGGGTTATCCAGAGACCCAGTACTTC.

The chain links TRBV9 to TRBJ2-5; perhaps TRBD1 as D (5 bases). CDR1 is SGDLS, CDR2 YYNGEE, per germline. The CDR3 contains 14 residues. The V and J ends lost 1 base and 4 bases respectively, with 11 bases between them. The CDR3 coding sequence is TGTGCCAGCAGCGTAACAGCAGGGCGAGAGACCCAGTACTTC. Translating it yields CASSVTAGRETQYF. Drawing the rest from reference TRBV9 and TRBJ2-5, the complete variable domain is DSGVTQTPKHLITATGQRVTLRCSPRSGDLSVYWYQQSLDQGLQFLIQYYNGEERAKGNILERFSAQQFPDLHSELNLSSLELGDSALYFCASSVTAGRETQYFGPGTRLLVL.

The chain combines TRBV7-9 with TRBJ1-1; D remains unclear. The CDR3 sequence is 13 residues long. Germline V lookup: CDR1 SEHNR, CDR2 FQNEAQ (reference sequence). V was shortened by 4 bases and J by 3 bases, with 9 bases between the two germline ends. For the CDR3, the DNA is TGTGCCAGCAGCTATAACCGGGACACTGAAGCTTTCTTT. Translating gives CASSYNRDTEAFF. The entire variable domain, with the rest obtained from reference TRBV7-9 and TRBJ1-1, is as follows: DTGVSQNPRHKITKRGQNVTFRCDPISEHNRLYWYRQTLGQGPEFLTYFQNEAQLEKSRLLSDRFSAERPKGSFSTLEIQRTEQGDSAMYLCASSYNRDTEAFFGQGTRLTVV.